The rows below give T cell receptor beta chains drawn from one sample of a study of spatial heterogeneity in lung cancer. One entry per CDR3 protein results from TCRdb running MiXCR on the 5' RACE reads. The sample holds some 3,400 distinct CDR3 sequences, approximately 30% seen once. Sequencing was performed on normal lung tissue next to the tumor, taken at surgery. The source is a male donor with early-stage non-small cell lung cancer. The CDR3 runs from the conserved cysteine through the conserved F or W. The D gene is left open where the match is weak. Clone sizes are given selectively: once, few, many, or a class where the clone is expanded.

TRBV3-1,NA,medium-sized,TRBJ2-4,TGTGCCAGCAGCCTTCCTGAGACGGCCCTGGAGGTATCCAAAAACATTCAGTACTTC,CASSLPETALEVSKNIQYF
TRBV11-1,NA,medium-sized,TRBJ1-6,TGTGCCAGCAGCTTACCAGGGACGGCCCTCCACTTT,CASSLPGTALHF
TRBV5-5,NA,medium-sized,TRBJ1-2,TGTGCCAGCAGCCACGGGGGATATGGCTACACCTTC,CASSHGGYGYTF
TRBV5-4,NA,once,TRBJ2-2,TGTGCCAGCAGCTTTACTAGCTCCGGGGAGCTGTTTTTT,CASSFTSSGELFF
TRBV10-3,NA,medium-sized,TRBJ2-7,TGTGCCATCAGTGATCGGAGCTACGAGCAGTACTTC,CAISDRSYEQYF
TRBV20-1,NA,medium-sized,TRBJ1-1,TGCAGTGCTAGAGGGGGGGGTTCAACCGATATTGAAGCTTTCTTT,CSARGGGSTDIEAFF
TRBV5-1,NA,medium-sized,TRBJ1-6,TGCGCCAGCAGCTGGCTCGATAATTCACCCCTCCACTTT,CASSWLDNSPLHF
TRBV7-9,NA,medium-sized,TRBJ2-7,TGTGCCAGCAGCTTAGAAAGGGGAGTTGTGTACTTC,CASSLERGVVYF
TRBV3-1,TRBD2,medium-sized,TRBJ2-2,TGTGCCAGCAGCTCCCGACTAGCGGTCACCGGGGAGCTGTTTTTT,CASSSRLAVTGELFF
TRBV21-1,NA,NA,TRBJ2-1,TGTGCCAGCAGCAAAGATCGGGCGCGGGGGGCCTCCTACAATGAGCAGTTCTTC,CASSKDRARGASYNEQFF
TRBV6-6,TRBD2,NA,TRBJ2-4,TGTGCCAGCATCCAACCCTTTCCAGCGGGAGAAACCAAAAACATTCAGTACTTC,CASIQPFPAGETKNIQYF
TRBV3-1,NA,NA,TRBJ2-1,TGTGCCAGCAGCCAAGGGGGATTTGAGCAGTTCTTC,CASSQGGFEQFF
TRBV5-1,TRBD1,NA,TRBJ2-2,TGCGCCAGCGTCCCCGGGACAGAGAACACCGGGGAGCTGTTTTTT,CASVPGTENTGELFF
TRBV5-6,TRBD1,NA,TRBJ2-3,TGTGCCAGCAGCTTAGACAGGGGCCGCACAGATACGCAGTATTTT,CASSLDRGRTDTQYF
TRBV29-1,NA,medium-sized,TRBJ1-2,TGCAGCGTTGAGCTGAACTATGGCTACACCTTC,CSVELNYGYTF
TRBV5-1,NA,NA,TRBJ2-2,TGCGCCAGCAGCCCGCTGTCAGCTAGCACCGGGGAGCTGTTTTTT,CASSPLSASTGELFF
TRBV6-5,NA,NA,TRBJ1-1,TGTGCCAGTAGGGGGGTTGTTGAAGCTTTCTTT,CASRGVVEAFF
TRBV29-1,NA,medium-sized,TRBJ1-1,TGCAGCGCTGGAGTTCCGGGCACTGAAGCTTTCTTT,CSAGVPGTEAFF
TRBV4-1,NA,few,TRBJ1-6,TGCGCCAGCAGCCAAGGGACGGAGTATTCACCCCTCCACTTT,CASSQGTEYSPLHF
TRBV30,NA,medium-sized,TRBJ2-7,TGTGCCTGGGGCCGGGCCGATTACGAGCAGTACTTC,CAWGRADYEQYF
TRBV27,TRBD1,medium-sized,TRBJ1-1,TGTGCCAGCAGCATGACCGGGACAGGGCGCTCTGAAGCTTTCTTT,CASSMTGTGRSEAFF
TRBV20-1,NA,medium-sized,TRBJ2-1,TGCAGTGCTAGAGATGATCGGACTGCAAACTACAATGAGCAGTTCTTC,CSARDDRTANYNEQFF
TRBV3-1,TRBD2,medium-sized,TRBJ2-1,TGTGCCAGCAGCCAATTTACTAGCGGGAGGGTACGCGAGCAGTTCTTC,CASSQFTSGRVREQFF
TRBV10-2,NA,many,TRBJ2-4,TGCGCCAGCAGTGTGGGGAACATTCAGTACTTC,CASSVGNIQYF
TRBV6-2/TRBV6-3,TRBD2,medium-sized,TRBJ2-1,TGTGCCAGCAGTTACGCCGGGACTAGCGGGAGGGGCAATGAGCAGTTCTTC,CASSYAGTSGRGNEQFF
TRBV24-1,NA,NA,TRBJ2-7,TGTGCCACCAGTGACCGATCCCTCGAGCAGTACTTC,CATSDRSLEQYF
TRBV5-6,TRBD1,medium-sized,TRBJ2-7,TGTGCCAGCAGCCGACAGGGGCCCTACGAGCAGTACTTC,CASSRQGPYEQYF
TRBV3-1,TRBD1,NA,TRBJ2-7,TGTGCCAGCGGGGGACAGGGTACCTACGAGCAGTACTTC,CASGGQGTYEQYF
TRBV7-2,NA,NA,TRBJ1-1,TGTGCCAGCAGCTCCTACAGGTTTAGTGAAGCTTTCTTT,CASSSYRFSEAFF
TRBV6-5,NA,NA,TRBJ1-3,TGTGCCAGCAGTTACTCGTTCTCTGGAAACACCATATATTTT,CASSYSFSGNTIYF
TRBV2,NA,few,TRBJ1-1,TGTGCCAGCAGTGAAAGGGCAGGGAGTAGCACTGAAGCTTTCTTT,CASSERAGSSTEAFF
TRBV12-3/TRBV12-4,NA,once,TRBJ1-4,TGTGCCAGCAGTCCGACGGGGGGGAATGAAAAACTGTTTTTT,CASSPTGGNEKLFF
TRBV4-1,NA,medium-sized,TRBJ2-7,TGCGCCAGCAGCCCAGCCGCAGGAGACTTTAACTACGAGCAGTACTTC,CASSPAAGDFNYEQYF
TRBV5-1,NA,NA,TRBJ1-1,TGCGCCAGCAGCCCAACGGTAACAGTCAGAAACACTGAAGCTTTCTTT,CASSPTVTVRNTEAFF
TRBV28,NA,medium-sized,TRBJ1-1,TGTGCCAGCAGTACTCCTACCCCGGACACTGAAGCTTTCTTT,CASSTPTPDTEAFF
TRBV12-3/TRBV12-4,TRBD1,medium-sized,TRBJ1-2,TGTGCCAGCAGCCCTACAGGGGGTAAATATGGCTACACCTTC,CASSPTGGKYGYTF
TRBV28,NA,large,TRBJ1-5,TGTGCCAGCAGTGTGGGAAATCAGCCCCAGCATTTT,CASSVGNQPQHF
TRBV29-1,TRBD1,NA,TRBJ2-1,TGCAGCGCTATGACGAGAACCGGGACAGCTGAGCAGTTCTTC,CSAMTRTGTAEQFF
TRBV7-2,NA,many,TRBJ1-1,TGTGCCAGCAGCTTACGTGGGGGTTCCACTGAAGCTTTCTTT,CASSLRGGSTEAFF
TRBV6-6,TRBD1,medium-sized,TRBJ1-4,TGCGCCAGCAGGGCACCGGGACAGGGGAATGAAAAACTGTTTTTT,CASRAPGQGNEKLFF
TRBV7-2,NA,medium-sized,TRBJ1-5,TGTGCCAGCAGCCCCCACGACAGGAACAATCAGCCCCAGCATTTT,CASSPHDRNNQPQHF
TRBV7-2,NA,many,TRBJ2-3,TGTGCCAGCAGCAAGCGGACAGGAGGGGATACGCAGTATTTT,CASSKRTGGDTQYF
TRBV20-1,NA,NA,TRBJ1-5,TGCAGCGCTTGGACTCGAAATCAGCCCCAGCATTTT,CSAWTRNQPQHF
TRBV13,TRBD1,medium-sized,TRBJ1-6,TGTGCCAGCAGCGAATATTCGCAGAGTGGGACAGGGGTTTCACCCCTCCACTTT,CASSEYSQSGTGVSPLHF
TRBV27,NA,NA,TRBJ2-7,TGTGCCAGCTTGGACCTCTCCTCGTACGAGCAGTACTTC,CASLDLSSYEQYF
TRBV5-1,NA,NA,TRBJ1-1,TGCGCCAGCAGCGTTGGGATTCAGGTAAACACTGAAGCTTTCTTT,CASSVGIQVNTEAFF
TRBV27,NA,NA,TRBJ2-6,TGTGCCAGCACCCGTGGCTCTGGGGCCAACGTCCTGACTTTC,CASTRGSGANVLTF
TRBV20-1,NA,many,TRBJ2-7,TGCAGTGCTAAAGGGACCCTGAGCTCCTACGAGCAGTACTTC,CSAKGTLSSYEQYF
TRBV2,NA,medium-sized,TRBJ1-1,TGTGCCAGCAGTGATCAGGGAATGAACACTGAAGCTTTCTTT,CASSDQGMNTEAFF
TRBV20-1,TRBD2,medium-sized,TRBJ2-1,TGCAGTGCTAGACCCGGGACTAGCGGGAGTACTTCCCCCTACAATGAGCAGTTCTTC,CSARPGTSGSTSPYNEQFF
TRBV7-2,TRBD1,few,TRBJ1-2,TGTGCCAGCATCCTGGACAGGGCCAGGGACTATGGCTACACCTTC,CASILDRARDYGYTF
TRBV12-3/TRBV12-4,TRBD1,many,TRBJ1-3,TGTGCCAGCAGTTCCGGCAGGGGGTCTGGAAACACCATATATTTT,CASSSGRGSGNTIYF
TRBV12-3/TRBV12-4,NA,NA,TRBJ2-3,TGTGCCAGCAGTCGGGGAGATACGCAGTATTTT,CASSRGDTQYF
TRBV5-5,NA,medium-sized,TRBJ1-6,TGTGCCAGCAGCTTGGCTGGGACCCGTGGGCCTTCACCCCTCCACTTT,CASSLAGTRGPSPLHF
TRBV2,NA,medium-sized,TRBJ1-2,TGTGCCAGCTCCGGTCCTAACTATGGCTACACCTTC,CASSGPNYGYTF
TRBV28,NA,medium-sized,TRBJ1-5,TGTGCCAGCAGGCCCAGCAATCAGCCCCAGCATTTT,CASRPSNQPQHF
TRBV7-2,TRBD1,many,TRBJ2-5,TGTGCCAGCAGCATCCGCCGGGACAGGCCCCAAGAGACCCAGTACTTC,CASSIRRDRPQETQYF
TRBV28,TRBD1,large,TRBJ2-3,TGTGCCAGCAGTAGGGACAGCTTCACAGATACGCAGTATTTT,CASSRDSFTDTQYF
TRBV4-1,TRBD1,NA,TRBJ1-4,TGCGCCAGCAGCCAATCCCCGGGACAGGCTAATGAAAAACTGTTTTTT,CASSQSPGQANEKLFF